The T cell receptor (beta chain) described here comes from a study of shared clonotypes between healthy human individuals. Study results and caveats: Sampling involved blood alone; tissue repertoires likely differ. Despite large depth, sorted-subset datasets appeared incompletely sequenced.

Germline-derived CDR1 and CDR2 are SGHNT and YYREEE (reference sequence). The CDR3 runs 15 residues. J was trimmed by 5 bases and V by 4 bases; bases with no gene match: 7. Comments on this clone: The antigen is not known.

All participating donors were Caucasian adults from Nashville, Tennessee. Profiling relied on immunoSEQ multiplex PCR, and the TCRdb table lists in-frame clones only, not all of them. This sample has around 2.1 million clones, with roughly 95% found just once. The chain links TRBV5-4 to TRBJ2-3; 10 bases are shared with TRBD1. This receptor was taken from a man younger than 30 in good health. Sequenced sample: naive CD4+ T cells sorted from blood. Subset in this sample: CD45RA+ positively selected. CDR3 DNA: TGTGCCAGCAGCCGAGACAGGGGGCGCATAGATACGCAGTATTTT. Amino acids: CASSRDRGRIDTQYF.